A selection of T cell receptor beta chains follows, all from one sample in a study of patients and donors after allogeneic stem cell transplantation. TCRdb reprocessed the RT-PCR reads with MiXCR, giving one entry per CDR3 protein. The sample carries about 400,000 distinct CDR3 sequences, 15% to 20% recorded once. The sequenced material came from blood, either unsorted or a sorted T cell fraction (not recorded which). All receptors come from a human donor who was either an allogeneic HSCT recipient or a stem cell or donor lymphocyte infusion donor (not recorded which). It is not recorded whose cells these are; they may come from a transplant donor. Both conserved end residues are part of each CDR3. D genes are given only for firm matches. A clone size is listed for some rows: how often the clone was seen (once, few, many), or a class if it is expanded.

abundance	v_gene	d_gene	j_gene	CDR3nt	CDR3aa
many	TRBV7-9	NA	TRBJ2-2	TGTGCCAGCAGCTTAGCATCCGGGGTTAAGGTCACCGGGGAGCTGTTTTTT	CASSLASGVKVTGELFF
NA	TRBV30	NA	TRBJ2-3	TGTGCCTGGACCTTGCGGGATACGCAGTATTTT	CAWTLRDTQYF
NA	TRBV2	TRBD1	TRBJ1-6	TGTGCCAGCAGTCCGGACAGGGGAGCCCTAAATTCACCCCTCCACTTT	CASSPDRGALNSPLHF
many	TRBV2	TRBD2	TRBJ2-2	TGTGCCAGCCATGAGGCGGGAGGGCCCACCGGGGAGCTGTTTTTT	CASHEAGGPTGELFF
few	TRBV19	TRBD2	TRBJ2-1	TGTGCCAGTAGTATCATGACTAGCGAATACAATGAGCAGTTCTTC	CASSIMTSEYNEQFF
NA	TRBV15	NA	TRBJ1-1	TGTGCCACCAGCAGAGATAGAGGCAGTGAAGCTTTCTTT	CATSRDRGSEAFF
NA	TRBV11-2	TRBD1	TRBJ2-2	TGTGCCAGCAGCTCCCTACAGGGGGGTAACGGGGAGCTGTTTTTT	CASSSLQGGNGELFF
few	TRBV20-1	TRBD2	TRBJ2-3	TGCAGTGGGAGCGGGGCCACAGATACGCAGTATTTT	CSGSGATDTQYF
NA	TRBV3-1	NA	TRBJ1-1	TGTGCCAGCAGCCAAGGTGGGATGAACACTGAAGCTTTCTTT	CASSQGGMNTEAFF
NA	TRBV11-3	TRBD2	TRBJ2-3	TGTGCCAGCAGCTCCGGACTAGCGGGAAGGTCTACTGCGCAGTATTTT	CASSSGLAGRSTAQYF
few	TRBV20-1	NA	TRBJ1-5	TGCAGTGCTAGAGTAATGCAGGACAATCAGCCCCAGCATTTT	CSARVMQDNQPQHF
few	TRBV20-1	TRBD2	TRBJ2-1	TGCAGTGCTAGAGATCGAGGCGGGAGTTTGGGCAATGAGCAGTTCTTC	CSARDRGGSLGNEQFF
few	TRBV10-3	NA	TRBJ1-5	TGTGCCATCAGTGAGTCAGAAGGTCAGCCCCAGCATTTT	CAISESEGQPQHF
few	TRBV3-1	NA	TRBJ2-1	TGTGCCAGCAGCCAAGATTTCGGGTCGAATGAGCAGTTCTTC	CASSQDFGSNEQFF
NA	TRBV30	NA	TRBJ1-2	TGTGCCTGGAGTGCCGAGGGAGCCGGATTAGTTCAAGCTAACTATGGCTACACCTTC	CAWSAEGAGLVQANYGYTF
NA	TRBV9	NA	TRBJ2-3	TGTGCCAGCAGCGTAGGACAGGGAGGTAGCACGCAGTATTTT	CASSVGQGGSTQYF
NA	TRBV20-1	TRBD2	TRBJ2-3	TGCAGTGCTAGAGTCCCGGAACTAGCGGGAGGGCCAGATACGCAGTATTTT	CSARVPELAGGPDTQYF
NA	TRBV7-2	NA	TRBJ2-6	TGTGCCAGCAGCTTCGTGGTTTCTGGGGCCAACGTCCTGACTTTC	CASSFVVSGANVLTF
NA	TRBV21-1	NA	TRBJ2-5	TGTGCCAGCAGCGGGAAAGTCGGGTTTGGGAAGACCCAGTACTTC	CASSGKVGFGKTQYF
NA	TRBV5-1	TRBD2	TRBJ2-2	TGCGCCAGCAGGGGCTGGCGGGGGGACACCGGGGAGCTGTTTTTT	CASRGWRGDTGELFF
few	TRBV13	NA	TRBJ2-7	TGTGCCAGCAGCTTATGGGGTTTGGCTGAAATCTACGAGCAGTACTTC	CASSLWGLAEIYEQYF
few	TRBV12-3/TRBV12-4	TRBD1	TRBJ2-7	TGTGCCAGCAGTTGGGACAGGGGGCTCCTCGAGCAGTACTTC	CASSWDRGLLEQYF
many	TRBV12-3/TRBV12-4	NA	TRBJ1-3	TGTGCCAGCAGGAGGCATAGCTCTGGAAACACCATATATTTT	CASRRHSSGNTIYF
many	TRBV29-1	TRBD2	TRBJ2-1	TGCAGTTTGAGAAGCGGGAGTAGGTGGGCGCAGTTCTTC	CSLRSGSRWAQFF
NA	TRBV29-1	TRBD1	TRBJ1-1	TGCAGCGTTGTGGGTGACAGGGGAGGCGGTGGCAGGGGATTCGTTGGAACTGAAGCTTTCTTT	CSVVGDRGGGGRGFVGTEAFF
few	TRBV30	NA	TRBJ2-3	TGTGCCTGGATGGCAGGGCCCAGCACAGATACGCAGTATTTT	CAWMAGPSTDTQYF
NA	TRBV20-1	TRBD2	TRBJ2-3	TGCAGTGCCCCCCTAGCGGGCGGGGTTGCAGATACGCAGTATTTT	CSAPLAGGVADTQYF
few	TRBV2	NA	TRBJ2-3	TGTGCCAGCAACCTGAGTGGCCCCGATACGCAGTATTTT	CASNLSGPDTQYF
NA	TRBV4-2	TRBD2	TRBJ2-3	TGTGCCAGCAGCCAAGACTTACTAGCGGGGGGCACAGATACGCAGTATTTT	CASSQDLLAGGTDTQYF
NA	TRBV6-5	TRBD2	TRBJ2-2	TGTGCCAGCAGTTCCCCGGGAGGATCCGGGGAGCTGTTTTTT	CASSSPGGSGELFF
many	TRBV3-1	NA	TRBJ2-1	TGTGCCAGCAGCCAAGTATTGGGCCTAGCGAGGTTTAATGAGCAGTTCTTC	CASSQVLGLARFNEQFF
few	TRBV5-1	NA	TRBJ2-3	TGCGCCAGCAGCCTGGAGAAGAGTGTCGAGTATTTT	CASSLEKSVEYF
few	TRBV24-1	NA	TRBJ1-2	TGTGCCACCAGTGATTGCACAGTCCTTCCCCACTATGGCTACACCTTC	CATSDCTVLPHYGYTF
NA	TRBV3-1	TRBD1	TRBJ1-4	TGTGCCAGCAGACCGACAGGGAGTGGATCTAATGAAAAACTGTTTTTT	CASRPTGSGSNEKLFF
once	TRBV7-2	TRBD2	TRBJ2-5	TGTGCCAGCGGGGGGGGAAGCGATAGAAAGACCCAGTACTTC	CASGGGSDRKTQYF
NA	TRBV15	NA	TRBJ2-2	TGTGCCACCAGCAGAGATTGGGGCACGAACACCGGGGAGCTGTTTTTT	CATSRDWGTNTGELFF
NA	TRBV5-1	TRBD1	TRBJ1-2	TGCGCCAGCAGCTTGGACGCTAGGACAGGGGCTTCCTATGGCTACACCTTC	CASSLDARTGASYGYTF
NA	TRBV5-1	TRBD2	TRBJ2-5	TGCGCCAGCAGCTTGCGGGGGGGAGACCAAGAGACCCAGTACTTC	CASSLRGGDQETQYF
NA	TRBV21-1	NA	TRBJ2-7	TGTGCCAGCAGAGGGACTAGCGGGAGAAACGAGCAGTACTTC	CASRGTSGRNEQYF
NA	TRBV30	NA	TRBJ2-2	TGTGCCTGGAGTACCGGACACCAGAACACCGGGGAGCTGTTTTTT	CAWSTGHQNTGELFF
once	TRBV18	TRBD1	TRBJ1-4	TGTGCCAGCTCACCACGAGGACAGGGCGGCGAAAAACTGTTTTTT	CASSPRGQGGEKLFF
few	TRBV7-9	TRBD1	TRBJ2-1	TGTGCCAGCAGCTCGGGACAGGGGTTCGACAATGAGCAGTTCTTC	CASSSGQGFDNEQFF
many	TRBV12-3/TRBV12-4	NA	TRBJ1-5	TGTGCCAGCAGTTTTGGTCAGAATAGCAATCAGCCCCAGCATTTT	CASSFGQNSNQPQHF
few	TRBV18	NA	TRBJ2-7	TGTGCCAGCTCACCAGAAACGGGTTCCTACGAGCAGTACTTC	CASSPETGSYEQYF
NA	TRBV3-1	NA	TRBJ2-2	TGTGCCAGCAGCCGCAACTGGGAGCTGTTTTTT	CASSRNWELFF
NA	TRBV29-1	TRBD1	TRBJ1-1	TGCAGCGCCAGCCCACAGGGGGCTTCGGCTTTCTTT	CSASPQGASAFF
NA	TRBV20-1	TRBD1	TRBJ1-1	TGCAGTGCTAGATTGACAGGGTGGAACACTGAAGCTTTCTTT	CSARLTGWNTEAFF
many	TRBV7-8	TRBD2	TRBJ2-1	TGTGCCAGCAGCTTACGCCTAGCGGGAAATAATGAGCAGTTCTTC	CASSLRLAGNNEQFF
NA	TRBV6-5	TRBD1	TRBJ1-5	TGTGCCAGCAGTTACTCGATGCAGGGGGCGCGGAATCAGCCCCAGCATTTT	CASSYSMQGARNQPQHF
NA	TRBV24-1	NA	TRBJ2-1	TGTGCCACCAGTGATTTGGTGTACAATGAGCAGTTCTTC	CATSDLVYNEQFF
NA	TRBV29-1	TRBD1	TRBJ2-5	TGCAGCGTTGGGACAGGGCCCGAGACCCAGTACTTC	CSVGTGPETQYF
NA	TRBV11-2	TRBD2	TRBJ2-1	TGTGCCAGCAGCTTAAGGTTTTTTATGGCGGGAGGATCAACCTACAATGAGCAGTTCTTC	CASSLRFFMAGGSTYNEQFF
few	TRBV20-1	NA	TRBJ1-1	TGCAGTGCTAGAGAAGGTGCACTGAACACTGAAGCTTTCTTT	CSAREGALNTEAFF
NA	TRBV4-2	TRBD2	TRBJ2-6	TGTGCCAGCAGCCAGTCCGGGGGGGCCGATGGGGCCAACGTCCTGACTTTC	CASSQSGGADGANVLTF
few	TRBV7-2	TRBD2	TRBJ2-7	TGTGCCAGCAGCTTAGAAGGCAGCGGGGGATTCTACGAGCAGTACTTC	CASSLEGSGGFYEQYF
NA	TRBV20-1	NA	TRBJ1-5	TGCAGTGCTAGTGGGGGAGTTAGCAATCAGCCCCAGCATTTT	CSASGGVSNQPQHF
many	TRBV12-3/TRBV12-4	NA	TRBJ2-2	TGTGCCAGCCTTATTTGGTCTCGGACCGGGGAGCTGTTTTTT	CASLIWSRTGELFF
many	TRBV9	NA	TRBJ2-1	TGTGCCAGCAGCGTATCTAGCGGCAGGGGCAATGAGCAGTTCTTC	CASSVSSGRGNEQFF